This T cell receptor beta chain comes out of a study of blood T cell repertoires in COVID-19. Study in general: Samples came from the United States, Italy and Spain, spanning acute and convalescent COVID-19. From T cells, B-cell-depleted T cells, or PBMCs came the material, which was cDNA or gDNA.

Per the original methods: Amplification of reference gene primers provided the estimated nucleated cell counts. The data were produced by immunoSEQ multiplex PCR, yet TCRdb's version contains in-frame clones alone and is incomplete. The DNA gave D and trimming, while V, J and clone size come from that table. The sample consists of over 75,000 clones, about 77% of them appearing once. The CDR3 loop spans 14 amino acids. V shed 6 bases and J shed 4 bases, with 13 bases lying between them. Germline lookup yields CDR1 MDHEN and CDR2 SYDVKM. The specimen was peripheral blood. The V and J genes are TRBV28 and TRBJ1-5; D gene ambiguous. This TCR derives from a human donor in a cohort sampled during active COVID-19. The CDR3 sequence: CASSGRSRNQPQHF. The CDR3 region has the DNA TGTGCCAGCAGCGGGAGAAGTAGGAATCAGCCCCAGCATTTT.